The sequence of this T cell receptor beta chain was determined in a study of cytomegalovirus exposure and HLA in healthy donors. Findings and limits, study-wide: Through in vitro validation, three CMV-associated chains were shown to be specific for CMV antigens. First-cohort TCR clusters were later found to tend to co-occur in the 120 validation repertoires.

While the first cohort had 650 to 850 subjects, the donors belonged to the separate validation cohort of about 120 subjects. This clone appeared a few times. Its antigen is undetermined. The V gene's germline CDR1 is GTSNPN and CDR2 SVGIG (reference sequence). After removal of 2 bases from V and 4 bases from J, the junction contained 11 bases not matched to a gene. This CDR3 is built from 16 residues. TCRdb's table, derived via immunoSEQ multiplex PCR, lists solely in-frame clones and lacks some. The sample lists some 110,000 clones, approximately 90% occurring once. Sequenced: PBMCs. The sequence was collected from a young man in good health and CMV-seropositive. The gene calls are TRBV30 and TRBJ1-2; 9 bases match TRBD1. The CDR3 sequence: CAWSSHGGQGLYGYTF. The CDR3 coding sequence is TGTGCCTGGAGTTCACACGGGGGACAGGGCCTCTATGGCTACACCTTC.